This paragraph reports one T cell receptor (beta chain). The antigen remains undetermined. The CDR3 length is 15 residues. The V gene's germline CDR1 is SGDLS and CDR2 YYNGEE. The study isolated at least 6 million PBMCs from each sample. This sample was included in a study of blood T cells in healthy people across ages. Study results and limitations: A strong correlation was seen between TCR beta diversity and naive T cell percentage. A roughly linear fall in TCR beta diversity per million T cells was seen with increasing age.

It was with a sample-barcoded 5' primer and a J-beta primer mix that a second PCR of roughly 7 to 12 cycles was run. Each CDR3 protein is one row after TCRdb ran MiXCR on the 5' RACE reads. The sample consists of roughly 1,500,000 distinct CDR3 sequences, 42% of them appearing once. The receptor comes from a woman aged 18-29 years in good health. The V and J genes are TRBV9 and TRBJ2-1; possibly TRBD2 for D (6 bases). The J call may be in error: the DNA end matches TRBJ2-7 better. Input material: blood. The CDR3 sequence is CASSPTGDLYNEQYF. DNA for the CDR3: TGTGCCAGCAGCCCAACGGGGGACCTCTACAATGAGCAGTACTTC.